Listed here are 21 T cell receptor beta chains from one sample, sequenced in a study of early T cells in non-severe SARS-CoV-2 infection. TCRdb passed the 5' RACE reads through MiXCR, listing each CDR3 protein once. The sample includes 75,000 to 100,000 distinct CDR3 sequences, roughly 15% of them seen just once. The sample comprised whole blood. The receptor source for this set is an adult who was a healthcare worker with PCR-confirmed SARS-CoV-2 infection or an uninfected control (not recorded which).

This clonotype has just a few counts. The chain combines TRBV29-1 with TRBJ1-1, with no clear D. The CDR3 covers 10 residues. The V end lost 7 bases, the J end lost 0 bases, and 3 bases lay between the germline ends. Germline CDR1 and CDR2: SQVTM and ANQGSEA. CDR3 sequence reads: CSAVNTEAFF. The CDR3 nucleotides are TGCAGCGCAGTGAACACTGAAGCTTTCTTT.

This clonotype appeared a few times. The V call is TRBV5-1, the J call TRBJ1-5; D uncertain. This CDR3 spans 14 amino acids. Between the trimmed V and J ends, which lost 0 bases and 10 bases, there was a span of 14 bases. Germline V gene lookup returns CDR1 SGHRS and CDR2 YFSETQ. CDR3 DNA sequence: TGCGCCAGCAGCTTGGACAGTAGTTACCGACCCCAGCATTTT. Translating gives CASSLDSSYRPQHF. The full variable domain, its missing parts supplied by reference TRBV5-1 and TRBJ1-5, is KAGVTQTPRYLIKTRGQQVTLSCSPISGHRSVSWYQQTPGQGLQFLFEYFSETQRNKGNFPGRFSGRQFSNSRSEMNVSTLELGDSALYLCASSLDSSYRPQHFGDGTRLSIL.

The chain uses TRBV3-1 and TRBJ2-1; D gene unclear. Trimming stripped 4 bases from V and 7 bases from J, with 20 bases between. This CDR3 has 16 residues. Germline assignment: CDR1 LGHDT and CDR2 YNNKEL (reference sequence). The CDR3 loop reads CASSRISGPIGNEQFF. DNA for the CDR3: TGTGCCAGCAGCCGCATATCCGGGCCGATTGGGAATGAGCAGTTCTTC.

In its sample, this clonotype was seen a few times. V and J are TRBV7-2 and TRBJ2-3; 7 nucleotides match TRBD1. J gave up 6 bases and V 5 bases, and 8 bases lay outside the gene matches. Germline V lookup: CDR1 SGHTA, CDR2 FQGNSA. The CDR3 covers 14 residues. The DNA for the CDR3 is TGTGCCAGCAGCGCCCAGACAGGGTACGATACGCAGTATTTT. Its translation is CASSAQTGYDTQYF. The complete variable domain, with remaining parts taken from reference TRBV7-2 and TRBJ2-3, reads GAGVSQSPSNKVTEKGKDVELRCDPISGHTALYWYRQSLGQGLEFLIYFQGNSAPDKSGLPSDRFSAERTGGSVSTLTIQRTQQEDSAVYLCASSAQTGYDTQYFGPGTRLTVL.

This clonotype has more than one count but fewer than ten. The CDR3 loop reads CASSSRSGQGANEQFF. As DNA, the CDR3 is TGTGCCAGCAGCTCCAGGTCGGGACAGGGGGCGAATGAGCAGTTCTTC. The chain carries TRBV7-2 and TRBJ2-1, with TRBD1 matching over 12 bases. The CDR3 length is 16 residues. After removal of 4 bases from V and 7 bases from J, the junction contained 8 bases not matched to a gene. In germline, CDR1 is SGHTA, CDR2 FQGNSA.

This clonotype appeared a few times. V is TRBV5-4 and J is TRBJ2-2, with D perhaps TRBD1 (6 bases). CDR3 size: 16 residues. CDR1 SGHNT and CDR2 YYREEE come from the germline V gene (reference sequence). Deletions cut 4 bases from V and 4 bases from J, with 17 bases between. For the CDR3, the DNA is TGTGCCAGCAGCGGTCCCACCAGGGGAAGCACCGGGGAGCTGTTTTTT. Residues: CASSGPTRGSTGELFF.

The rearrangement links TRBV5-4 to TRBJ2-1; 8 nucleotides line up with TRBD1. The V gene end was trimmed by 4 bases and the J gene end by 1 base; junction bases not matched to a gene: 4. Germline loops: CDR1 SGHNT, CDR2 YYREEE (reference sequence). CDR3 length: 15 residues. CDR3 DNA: TGTGCCAGCAGCCACGGACAGGGATCCTACAATGAGCAGTTCTTC. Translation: CASSHGQGSYNEQFF. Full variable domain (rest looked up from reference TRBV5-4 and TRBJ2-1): ETGVTQSPTHLIKTRGQQVTLRCSSQSGHNTVSWYQQALGQGPQFIFQYYREEENGRGNFPPRFSGLQFPNYSSELNVNALELDDSALYLCASSHGQGSYNEQFFGPGTRLTVL.

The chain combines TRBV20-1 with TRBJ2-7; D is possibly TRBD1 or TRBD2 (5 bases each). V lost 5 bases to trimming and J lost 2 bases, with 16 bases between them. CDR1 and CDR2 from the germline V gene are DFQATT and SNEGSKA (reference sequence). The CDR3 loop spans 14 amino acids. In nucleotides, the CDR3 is TGCAGTGCTTCTACCGGGACGGCAACCTACGAGCAGTACTTC. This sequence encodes CSASTGTATYEQYF.

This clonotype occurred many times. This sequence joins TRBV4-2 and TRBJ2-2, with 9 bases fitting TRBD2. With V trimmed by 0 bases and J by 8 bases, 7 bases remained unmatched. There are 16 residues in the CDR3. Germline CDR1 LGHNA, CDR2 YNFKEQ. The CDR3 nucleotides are TGTGCCAGCAGCCAAGATACCAGCGGGGGGCCTGGGGAGCTGTTTTTT. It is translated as CASSQDTSGGPGELFF.

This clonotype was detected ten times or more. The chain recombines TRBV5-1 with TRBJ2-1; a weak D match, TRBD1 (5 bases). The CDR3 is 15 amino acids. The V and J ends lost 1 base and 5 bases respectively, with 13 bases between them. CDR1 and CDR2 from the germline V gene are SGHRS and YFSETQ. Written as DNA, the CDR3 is TGCGCCAGCAGCTTGTTGGCAGGGTCCGACAATGAGCAGTTCTTC. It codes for CASSLLAGSDNEQFF.

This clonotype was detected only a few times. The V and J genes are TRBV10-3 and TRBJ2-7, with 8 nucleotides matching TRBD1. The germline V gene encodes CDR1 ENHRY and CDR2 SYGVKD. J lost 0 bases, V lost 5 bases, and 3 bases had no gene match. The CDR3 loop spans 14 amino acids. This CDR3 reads CAISPDRGSYEQYF. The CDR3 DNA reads TGTGCCATCAGTCCTGACAGGGGCTCCTACGAGCAGTACTTC.

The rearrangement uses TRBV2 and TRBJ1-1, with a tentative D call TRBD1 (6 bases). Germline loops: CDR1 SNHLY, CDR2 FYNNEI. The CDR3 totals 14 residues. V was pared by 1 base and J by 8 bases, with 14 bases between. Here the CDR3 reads CASSEGGGEAEAFF. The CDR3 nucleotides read TGTGCCAGCAGTGAAGGGGGGGGCGAGGCAGAAGCTTTCTTT.

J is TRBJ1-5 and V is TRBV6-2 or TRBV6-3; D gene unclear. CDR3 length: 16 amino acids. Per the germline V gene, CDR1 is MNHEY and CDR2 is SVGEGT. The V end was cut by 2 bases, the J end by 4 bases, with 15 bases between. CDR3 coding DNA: TGTGCCAGCAGTTACCCCGGATCACGGGGTAATCAGCCCCAGCATTTT. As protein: CASSYPGSRGNQPQHF.

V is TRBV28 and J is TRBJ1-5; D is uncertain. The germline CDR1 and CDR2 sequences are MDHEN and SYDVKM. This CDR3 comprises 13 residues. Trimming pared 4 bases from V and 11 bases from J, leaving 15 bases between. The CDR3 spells CASSSPDQGTQHF. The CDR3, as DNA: TGTGCCAGCAGTTCCCCAGATCAAGGAACCCAGCATTTT.

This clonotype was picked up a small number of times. The CDR3 loop reads CASSLVSGYEQYF. As DNA, the CDR3 is TGTGCCAGCAGCTTAGTCAGTGGTTACGAGCAGTACTTC. This sequence joins TRBV11-2 and TRBJ2-7; D unresolved. CDR3 size: 13 residues. Trimming stripped 1 base from V and 4 bases from J, with 8 bases between. CDR1 and CDR2 from the germline V gene are SGHAT and FQNNGV. The whole variable domain, remainder taken from reference TRBV11-2 and TRBJ2-7, is EAGVAQSPRYKIIEKRQSVAFWCNPISGHATLYWYQQILGQGPKLLIQFQNNGVVDDSQLPKDRFSAERLKGVDSTLKIQPAKLEDSAVYLCASSLVSGYEQYFGPGTRLTVT.

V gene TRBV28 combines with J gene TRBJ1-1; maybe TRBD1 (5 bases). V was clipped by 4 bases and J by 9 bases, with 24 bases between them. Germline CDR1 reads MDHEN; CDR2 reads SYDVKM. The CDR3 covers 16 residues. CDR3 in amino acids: CASSSPGQGREIQAFF. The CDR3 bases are TGTGCCAGCAGTTCACCCGGGCAAGGCAGGGAAATCCAAGCTTTCTTT. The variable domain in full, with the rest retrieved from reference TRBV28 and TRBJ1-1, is DVKVTQSSRYLVKRTGEKVFLECVQDMDHENMFWYRQDPGLGLRLIYFSYDVKMKEKGDIPEGYSVSREKKERFSLILESASTNQTSMYLCASSSPGQGREIQAFFGQGTRLTVV.

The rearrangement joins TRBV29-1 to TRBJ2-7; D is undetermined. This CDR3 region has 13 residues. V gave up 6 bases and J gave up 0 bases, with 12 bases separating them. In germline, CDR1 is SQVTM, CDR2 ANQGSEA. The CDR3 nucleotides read TGCAGCGTCCATGGACGGAACTCCTACGAGCAGTACTTC. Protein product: CSVHGRNSYEQYF.

This CDR3 reads CASSQPPIVQGAAYEQFF. CDR3 DNA sequence: TGCGCCAGCAGCCAACCACCGATCGTACAGGGGGCGGCGTATGAGCAGTTCTTC. The chain has TRBV4-1 and TRBJ2-1; 9 nucleotides agree with TRBD1. Germline-derived CDR1 and CDR2 are MGHRA and YSYEKL. The CDR3 is 18 residues long. Losses at the gene ends were 2 bases for V and 8 bases for J; bases not matched to a gene: 16.

For the CDR3, the DNA is TGTGCCAGCAGCTTATTAAGCGGGGCCTCTGGTACCGGGGAGCTGTTTTTT. It translates to CASSLLSGASGTGELFF. This chain links TRBV7-6 with TRBJ2-2, with 7 bases lining up with TRBD2. Germline V gene sequence: CDR1 SGHVS, CDR2 FNYEAQ. With V trimmed by 2 bases and J by 5 bases, 11 bases remained unmatched. There are 17 residues in the CDR3.

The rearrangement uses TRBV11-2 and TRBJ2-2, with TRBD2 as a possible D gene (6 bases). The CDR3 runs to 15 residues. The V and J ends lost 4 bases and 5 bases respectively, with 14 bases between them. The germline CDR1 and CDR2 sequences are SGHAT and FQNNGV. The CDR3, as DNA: TGTGCCAGCAGCTCGGGACTGCTAAATACCGGGGAGCTGTTTTTT. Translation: CASSSGLLNTGELFF.

CDR3: CASSPVSGAKNIQYF. CDR3 in DNA: TGTGCCAGCAGCCCCGTCTCGGGTGCCAAAAACATTCAGTACTTC. V gene TRBV7-9 combines with J gene TRBJ2-4, with unresolved D. The ends were cut back, 5 bases at V and 1 base at J, with 12 bases in the middle. Germline assignment: CDR1 SEHNR and CDR2 FQNEAQ (reference sequence). The CDR3 loop spans 15 amino acids. Full variable domain (outside the CDR3, taken from reference TRBV7-9 and TRBJ2-4): DTGVSQNPRHKITKRGQNVTFRCDPISEHNRLYWYRQTLGQGPEFLTYFQNEAQLEKSRLLSDRFSAERPKGSFSTLEIQRTEQGDSAMYLCASSPVSGAKNIQYFGAGTRLSVL.